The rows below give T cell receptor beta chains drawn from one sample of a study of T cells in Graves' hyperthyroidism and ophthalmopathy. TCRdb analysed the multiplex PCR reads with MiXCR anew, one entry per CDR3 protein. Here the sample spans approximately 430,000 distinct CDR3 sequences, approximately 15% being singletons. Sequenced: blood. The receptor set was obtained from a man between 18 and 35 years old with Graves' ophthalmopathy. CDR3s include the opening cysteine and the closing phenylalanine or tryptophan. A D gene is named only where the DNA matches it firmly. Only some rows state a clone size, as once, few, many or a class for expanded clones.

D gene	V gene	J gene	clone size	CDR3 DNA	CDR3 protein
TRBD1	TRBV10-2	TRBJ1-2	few	TGCGCCAGCAGTGAGTCGGACAGGGGAGGTTATGGCTACACCTTC	CASSESDRGGYGYTF
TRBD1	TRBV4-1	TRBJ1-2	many	TGCGCCAGCAGCCAATTCACCCGGGACAGGAACTATGGCTACACCTTC	CASSQFTRDRNYGYTF
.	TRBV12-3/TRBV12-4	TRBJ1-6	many	TGTGCCAGCAGTTTACAGGGTAGTGTTGCGCCCCTCCACTTT	CASSLQGSVAPLHF
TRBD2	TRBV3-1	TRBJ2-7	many	TGTGCCAGCAGCCAAGAGGCGGGAGTATCCTACGAGCAGTACTTC	CASSQEAGVSYEQYF
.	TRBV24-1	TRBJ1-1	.	TGTGCCACCAGCCCCCCCACTGAAGCTTTCTTT	CATSPPTEAFF
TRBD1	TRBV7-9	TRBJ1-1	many	TGTGCCAGCAGCTTAGGACGGGACAGCGCTAAGAAGAACACTGAAGCTTTCTTT	CASSLGRDSAKKNTEAFF
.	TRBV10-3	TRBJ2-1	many	TGTGCCATCAGAGTATCGGAGGCCCTAAATTACAATGAGCAGTTCTTC	CAIRVSEALNYNEQFF
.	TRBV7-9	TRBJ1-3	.	TGTGCCAGCAGCTTATGGTTGAGTCGCTCTGGAAACACCATATATTTT	CASSLWLSRSGNTIYF
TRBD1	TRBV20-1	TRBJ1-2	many	TGCAGTGCGCCGACAGGGCTTGGCTACACCTTC	CSAPTGLGYTF
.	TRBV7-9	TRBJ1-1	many	TGTGCCAGCAGCTTAGTTACACCTGAGTTGGCAGCTTTCTTT	CASSLVTPELAAFF
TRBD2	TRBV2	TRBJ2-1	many	TGTGCCAGCAGAAAGAGGGAACGGGCTAGCGGGAGTTCCTCCTACAATGAGCAGTTCTTC	CASRKRERASGSSSYNEQFF
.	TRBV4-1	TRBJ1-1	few	TGCGCCAGCAGCCAAGAAAATCGTCGGTGGGACACTGAAGCTTTCTTT	CASSQENRRWDTEAFF
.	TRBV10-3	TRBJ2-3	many	TGTGCCATCAGAGAAGCGGACCTCACAGATACGCAGTATTTT	CAIREADLTDTQYF
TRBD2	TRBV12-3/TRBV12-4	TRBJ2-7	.	TGTGCCAGCAGTTTCCACGGACTAGCAGTCGAGCAGTACTTC	CASSFHGLAVEQYF
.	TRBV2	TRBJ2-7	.	TGTGCCAGCAGTTACACCCCGGAATACGAGCAGTACTTC	CASSYTPEYEQYF
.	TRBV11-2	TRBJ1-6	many	TGTGCCAGCACCTCGGGGGAGTTCGGTTCACCCCTCCACTTT	CASTSGEFGSPLHF
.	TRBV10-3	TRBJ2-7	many	TGTGCCATCAAGAGGGCCTACGAGCAGTACTTC	CAIKRAYEQYF
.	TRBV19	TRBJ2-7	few	TGTGCCAGTAGTTTAGGAGGGGACCTTTACGAGCAGTACTTC	CASSLGGDLYEQYF
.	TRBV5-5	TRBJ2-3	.	TGCGCCAGCACCCGAAAGGGTGAACCTTCAGATACGCAGTATTTT	CASTRKGEPSDTQYF
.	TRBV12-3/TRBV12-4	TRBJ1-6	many	TGTGCCAGCAGTTTGAATACCGAGGGTTCACCCCTCCACTTT	CASSLNTEGSPLHF
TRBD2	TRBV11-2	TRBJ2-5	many	TGTGCCAGCAGCTTAATTAGCGGGGGGCAAGAGACCCAGTACTTC	CASSLISGGQETQYF
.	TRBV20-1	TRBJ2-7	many	TGCAGTGCTAGAGGACCGGGGCCCCTCACCTACGAGCAGTACTTC	CSARGPGPLTYEQYF
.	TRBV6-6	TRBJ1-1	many	TGTGCCAGCAGTTACAACCCCGCGGGCGGCCAGAACACTGAAGCTTTCTTT	CASSYNPAGGQNTEAFF
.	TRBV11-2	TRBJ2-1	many	TGTGCCAGCAGCTTAGAGCCGACTCGTAGAGGTGAGCAGTTCTTC	CASSLEPTRRGEQFF
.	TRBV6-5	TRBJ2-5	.	TGTGCCAGCAAGTTACAGGCTAAAGAGACCCAGTACTTC	CASKLQAKETQYF
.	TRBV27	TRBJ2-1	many	TGTGCCAGCACTTCTTGGGGTCCCTACAATGAGCAGTTCTTC	CASTSWGPYNEQFF
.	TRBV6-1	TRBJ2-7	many	TGTGCCAGCAGTTTAGAATCTCTGGCGGGGCACGAGCAGTACTTC	CASSLESLAGHEQYF
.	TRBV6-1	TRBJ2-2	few	TGTGCCAGCACCTCCGGGCCCCTAGGGTACGGGGAGCTGTTTTTT	CASTSGPLGYGELFF
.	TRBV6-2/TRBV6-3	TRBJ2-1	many	TGTGCCAGCAGTTACTCGGGGCTCGGAGTTAGCGGAAATGAGCAGTTCTTC	CASSYSGLGVSGNEQFF
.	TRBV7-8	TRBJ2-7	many	TGTGCCAGCAGCACCCGCCGAGACAGCTACGAGCAGTACTTC	CASSTRRDSYEQYF
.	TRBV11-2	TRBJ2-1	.	TGTGCCAGCAGTTTTAGTTCAGGGAGGTGGATCGATGAGCAGTTCTTC	CASSFSSGRWIDEQFF
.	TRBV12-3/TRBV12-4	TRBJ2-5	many	TGTGCCAGCAGTTTAGGGGGGATTGCAGAGACCCAGTACTTC	CASSLGGIAETQYF
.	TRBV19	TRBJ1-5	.	TGTGCCAGTAGTATAGGAGAGTGGCAGCCCCAGCATTTT	CASSIGEWQPQHF
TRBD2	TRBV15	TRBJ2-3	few	TGTGCCACCAGCAAGGGGACTAGCGGTGTTAGCACAGATACGCAGTATTTT	CATSKGTSGVSTDTQYF
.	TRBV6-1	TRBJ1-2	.	TGTGCCAGCAGTGAAGATCTATATGGCTACACCTTC	CASSEDLYGYTF
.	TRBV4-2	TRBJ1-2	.	TGTGCCAGCAGCCAAGCAGTAGGGGGTAATGGCTACACCTTC	CASSQAVGGNGYTF
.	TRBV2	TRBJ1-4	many	TGTGCCAGCAATCCGGGTCGGAATGAAAAACTGTTTTTT	CASNPGRNEKLFF
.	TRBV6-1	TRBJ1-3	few	TGTGCCAGCAGTGACGGGGCAGATGGAAACACCATATATTTT	CASSDGADGNTIYF
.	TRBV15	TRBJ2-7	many	TGTGCCACCAGCAGAGATCGGGACCGTAGTAACGAGCAGTACTTC	CATSRDRDRSNEQYF
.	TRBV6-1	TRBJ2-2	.	TGTGCCAGCCAGAGAAACACCGGGGAGCTGTTTTTT	CASQRNTGELFF
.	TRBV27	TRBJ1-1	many	TGTGCCAGCAGTTTATCGGCAGCCACTGAAGCTTTCTTT	CASSLSAATEAFF
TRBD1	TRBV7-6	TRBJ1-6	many	TGTGCCAGCAGCGAAACAGGGGGACATTCACCCCTCCACTTT	CASSETGGHSPLHF
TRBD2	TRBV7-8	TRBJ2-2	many	TGTGCCAGCAGATGGGGGGGGGGGGAGCTGTTTTTT	CASRWGGGELFF
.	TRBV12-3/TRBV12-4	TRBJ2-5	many	TGTGCCAGCAGTCCCGGTAGTAGCTATAGAGAGACCCAGTACTTC	CASSPGSSYRETQYF
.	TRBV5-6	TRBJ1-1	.	TGTGCCAGCGGAGAGAACACTGAAGCTTTCTTT	CASGENTEAFF
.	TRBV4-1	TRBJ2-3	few	TGCGCCAGCAGCCAAGAGGCCCTCACGGGGGCCCTCCCAGATACGCAGTATTTT	CASSQEALTGALPDTQYF
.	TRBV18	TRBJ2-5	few	TGTGCCAGCTCACCAGAGCGGGCCCAAGAGACCCAGTACTTC	CASSPERAQETQYF
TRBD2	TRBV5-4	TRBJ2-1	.	TGTGCCAGCAGCGGGACTAGCGGGGGCGCCGTCTCCTACGAGCAGTTCTTC	CASSGTSGGAVSYEQFF
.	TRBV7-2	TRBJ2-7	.	TGTGCCAGCAGACCCCCCAGCGGTGAGGGCGTCGAGCAGTACTTC	CASRPPSGEGVEQYF
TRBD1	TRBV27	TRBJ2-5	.	TGTGCCAGCAGTTTTTGGGACAGGGGCCAAGAGACCCAGTACTTC	CASSFWDRGQETQYF
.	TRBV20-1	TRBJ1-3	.	TGCAGTGCTAGAGATTTAGGACTCTCTGGAAACACCATATATTTT	CSARDLGLSGNTIYF
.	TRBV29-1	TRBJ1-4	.	TGCAGCGTTGTCCCGCAGTCGGGGAATGAAAAACTGTTTTTT	CSVVPQSGNEKLFF
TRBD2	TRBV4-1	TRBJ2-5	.	TGCGCCAGCAGCCACCCTGGGGCGGGGGAATTCCAAGAGACCCAGTACTTC	CASSHPGAGEFQETQYF
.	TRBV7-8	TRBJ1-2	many	TGTGCCAGCAGCTTAGGACAGATCTATGGCTACACCTTC	CASSLGQIYGYTF
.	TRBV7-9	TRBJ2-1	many	TGTGCCAGCAGCTTAGGAGGTGGATTCAATGAGCAGTTCTTC	CASSLGGGFNEQFF
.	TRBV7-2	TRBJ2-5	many	TGTGCCAGCAGCTTAACGCAGACCCAGTACTTC	CASSLTQTQYF
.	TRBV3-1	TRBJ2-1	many	TGTGCCAGCAGCCACGGTCTGCGGGAGCAGTTCTTC	CASSHGLREQFF
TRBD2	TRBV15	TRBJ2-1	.	TGTGCCACCAGCAGCCGGGCTAGCGGGAGATTAAATGAGCAGTTCTTC	CATSSRASGRLNEQFF